Sequencing of this T cell receptor (beta chain) was carried out in a study of cytomegalovirus exposure and HLA in healthy donors. Study-wide results and caveats: In vitro confirmation showed a few CMV-associated chains to be CMV antigen specific.

Note on this clone: Its antigen is unknown.

This CDR3 spans 14 amino acids. Per germline, CDR1 LNHDA and CDR2 SQIVND (reference sequence). The V end was cut by 3 bases, the J end by 1 base, with 10 bases between. Profiling relied on immunoSEQ multiplex PCR, and the TCRdb table lists in-frame clones only, not all of them. The top ten clones hold around 0.96% of a sample with 250,000 to 350,000 clones, roughly 88% of them seen once. This chain connects TRBV19 to TRBJ2-7, with D tentatively TRBD2 (6 bases). Material for sequencing was PBMCs. This clonotype was sampled from a man between 25 and 39 years old in good health and CMV-seronegative. The CDR3: CASSMVEGSYEQYF. In nucleotides, the CDR3 is TGTGCCAGTAGTATGGTGGAGGGATCCTACGAGCAGTACTTC.